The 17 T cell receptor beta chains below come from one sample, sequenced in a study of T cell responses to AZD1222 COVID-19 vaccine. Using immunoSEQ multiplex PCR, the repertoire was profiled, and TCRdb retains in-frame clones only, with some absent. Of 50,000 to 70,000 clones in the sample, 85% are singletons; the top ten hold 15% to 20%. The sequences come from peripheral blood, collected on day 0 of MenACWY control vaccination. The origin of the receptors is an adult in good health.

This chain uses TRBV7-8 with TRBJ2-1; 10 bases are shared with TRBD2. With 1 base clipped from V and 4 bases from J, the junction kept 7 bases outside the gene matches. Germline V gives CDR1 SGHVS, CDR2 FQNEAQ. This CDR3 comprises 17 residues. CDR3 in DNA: TGTGCCAGCAGCTTAGAAGCTAGCGGGAGTATTTACAATGAGCAGTTCTTC. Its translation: CASSLEASGSIYNEQFF.

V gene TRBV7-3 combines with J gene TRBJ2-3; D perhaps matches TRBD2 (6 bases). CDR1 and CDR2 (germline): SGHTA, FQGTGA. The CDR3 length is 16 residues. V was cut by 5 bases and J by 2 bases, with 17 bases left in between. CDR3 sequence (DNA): TGTGCCAGCAGCCCCCCTAGGAGGGCACTCACAGATACGCAGTATTTT. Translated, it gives CASSPPRRALTDTQYF. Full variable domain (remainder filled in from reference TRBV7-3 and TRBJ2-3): GAGVSQTPSNKVTEKGKYVELRCDPISGHTALYWYRQSLGQGPEFLIYFQGTGAADDSGLPNDRFFAVRPEGSVSTLKIQRTERGDSAVYLCASSPPRRALTDTQYFGPGTRLTVL.

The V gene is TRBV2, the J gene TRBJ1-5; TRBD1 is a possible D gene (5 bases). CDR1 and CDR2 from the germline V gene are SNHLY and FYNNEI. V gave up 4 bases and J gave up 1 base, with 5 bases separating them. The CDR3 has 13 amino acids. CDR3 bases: TGTGCCAGCAGTGGGGACAGCAATCAGCCCCAGCATTTT. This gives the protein CASSGDSNQPQHF.

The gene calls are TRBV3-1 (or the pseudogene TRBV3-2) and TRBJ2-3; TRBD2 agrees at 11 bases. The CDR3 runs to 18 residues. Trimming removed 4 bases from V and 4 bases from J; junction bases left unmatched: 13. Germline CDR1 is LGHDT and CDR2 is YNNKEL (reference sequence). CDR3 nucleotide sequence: TGTGCCAGCAGCCCAACTAGCGGGAGCCATCCCGGGGCAGATACGCAGTATTTT. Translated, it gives CASSPTSGSHPGADTQYF.

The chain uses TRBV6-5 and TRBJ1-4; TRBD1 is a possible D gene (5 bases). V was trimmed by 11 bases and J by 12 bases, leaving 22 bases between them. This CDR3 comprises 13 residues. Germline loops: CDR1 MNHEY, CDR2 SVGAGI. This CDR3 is CAANRDGNMELFF. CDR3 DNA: TGTGCCGCAAACCGGGACGGCAACATGGAACTGTTTTTT.

The CDR3 spells CASSSLAGGEQYF. The CDR3, as DNA: TGTGCCAGCAGCTCACTAGCGGGAGGCGAGCAGTACTTC. This chain connects TRBV11-3 to TRBJ2-7, with 12 bases identical to TRBD2. The CDR3 totals 13 residues. With V trimmed by 4 bases and J by 6 bases, 1 base remained unmatched. Germline-derived CDR1 and CDR2 are SGHNT and YENEEA.

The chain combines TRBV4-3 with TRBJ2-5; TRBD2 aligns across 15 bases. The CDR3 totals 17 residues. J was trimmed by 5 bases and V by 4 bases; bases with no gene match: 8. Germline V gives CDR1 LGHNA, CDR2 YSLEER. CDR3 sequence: CASSRGLAGGARETQYF. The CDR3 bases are TGCGCCAGCAGCCGAGGACTAGCGGGAGGGGCGCGGGAGACCCAGTACTTC.

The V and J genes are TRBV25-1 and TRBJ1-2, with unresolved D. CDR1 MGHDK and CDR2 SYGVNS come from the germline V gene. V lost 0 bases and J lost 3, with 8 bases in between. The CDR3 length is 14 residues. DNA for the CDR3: TGTGCCAGCAGTGAATATTGGGCCGACTATGGCTACACCTTC. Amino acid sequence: CASSEYWADYGYTF.

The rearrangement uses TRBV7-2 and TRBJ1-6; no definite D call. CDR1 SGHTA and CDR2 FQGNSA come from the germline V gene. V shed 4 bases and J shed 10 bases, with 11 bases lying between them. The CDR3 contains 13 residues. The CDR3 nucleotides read TGTGCCAGCAGCTGGGCGAGTGGCTCACCCCTCCACTTT. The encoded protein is CASSWASGSPLHF.

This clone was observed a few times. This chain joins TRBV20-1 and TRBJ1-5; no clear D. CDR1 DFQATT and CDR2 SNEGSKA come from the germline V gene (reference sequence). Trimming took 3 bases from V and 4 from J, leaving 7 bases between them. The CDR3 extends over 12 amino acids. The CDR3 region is CSASSENQPQHF. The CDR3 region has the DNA TGCAGTGCTAGTTCGGAAAATCAGCCCCAGCATTTT.

In nucleotides, the CDR3 is TGCAGCATCCAAGGGGGGCAAGAGACCCAGTACTTC. Translation: CSIQGGQETQYF. The chain combines TRBV29-1 with TRBJ2-5, with D possibly called TRBD1 or TRBD2 (6 bases each). CDR3 length: 12 residues. The germline V gene has CDR1 SQVTM and CDR2 ANQGSEA. V was trimmed by 8 bases and J by 2 bases, leaving 12 bases between them.

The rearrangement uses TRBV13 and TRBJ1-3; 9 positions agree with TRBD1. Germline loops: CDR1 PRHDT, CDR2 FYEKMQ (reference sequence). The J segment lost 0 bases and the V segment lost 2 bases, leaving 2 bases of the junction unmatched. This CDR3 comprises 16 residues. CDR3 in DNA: TGTGCCAGCAGCTTAAACAGGGGGCTCTCTGGAAACACCATATATTTT. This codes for CASSLNRGLSGNTIYF.

CDR3: CAINKGREETQYF. CDR3 coding DNA: TGTGCCATCAATAAGGGGCGCGAAGAGACCCAGTACTTC. The chain joins TRBV10-3 to TRBJ2-5; possibly TRBD1 for D (5 bases). The CDR3 length is 13 residues. Trimming took 7 bases from V and 3 from J, leaving 12 bases between them. Germline values: CDR1 ENHRY, CDR2 SYGVKD.

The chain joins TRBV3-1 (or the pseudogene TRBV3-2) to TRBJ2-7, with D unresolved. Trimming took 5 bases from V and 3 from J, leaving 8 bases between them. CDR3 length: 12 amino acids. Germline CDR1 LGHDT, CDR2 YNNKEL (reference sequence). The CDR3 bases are TGTGCCAGCAGCACGCTAGGCTACGAGCAGTACTTC. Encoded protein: CASSTLGYEQYF.

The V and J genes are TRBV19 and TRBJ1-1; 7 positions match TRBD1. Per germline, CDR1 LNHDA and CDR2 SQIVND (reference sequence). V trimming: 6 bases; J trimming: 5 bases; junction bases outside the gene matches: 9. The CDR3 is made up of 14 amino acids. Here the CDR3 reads CASREGAKGTEAFF. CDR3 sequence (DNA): TGTGCCAGTAGGGAGGGGGCGAAGGGGACTGAAGCTTTCTTT.

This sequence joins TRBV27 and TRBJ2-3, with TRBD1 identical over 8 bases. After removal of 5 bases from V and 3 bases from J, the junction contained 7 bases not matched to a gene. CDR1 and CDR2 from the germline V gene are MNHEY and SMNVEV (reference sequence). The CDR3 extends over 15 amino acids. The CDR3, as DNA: TGTGCCAGCAGTAGACCAGGGGGCGGAACAGATACGCAGTATTTT. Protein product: CASSRPGGGTDTQYF.

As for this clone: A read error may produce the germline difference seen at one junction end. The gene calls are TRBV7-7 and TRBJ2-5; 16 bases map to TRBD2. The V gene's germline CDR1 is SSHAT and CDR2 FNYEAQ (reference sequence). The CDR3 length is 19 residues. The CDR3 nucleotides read TGTGCTAGCAGCTTAGTCTCGGGACTAGCGGGAGGGTCCCTCGAGACCCAGTACTTC. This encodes CASSLVSGLAGGSLETQYF. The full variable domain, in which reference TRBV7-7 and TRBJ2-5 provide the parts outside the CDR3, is GAGVSQSPRYKVTKRGQDVTLRCDPISSHATLYWYQQALGQGPEFLTYFNYEAQPDKSGLPSDRFSAERPEGSISTLTIQRTEQRDSAMYRCASSLVSGLAGGSLETQYFGPGTRLLVL.